The source of this T cell receptor beta chain is a study of T cell changes during pregnancy in multiple sclerosis. The sample holds one count of this clone. Libraries were prepared by immunoSEQ multiplex PCR; TCRdb keeps only in-frame clonotypes and omits some of them. The sample carries fewer than 50,000 clones, around 93% recorded once. The J segment lost 6 bases and the V segment lost 4 bases, leaving 26 bases of the junction unmatched. The length of the CDR3 is 21 residues. Per germline, CDR1 SGHRS and CDR2 YFSETQ. The TCR comes from a female donor with multiple sclerosis, enrolled in a pregnancy study. This chain connects TRBV5-1 to TRBJ2-1; 9 nucleotides match TRBD2. The starting material was CD8+ T cells from peripheral blood mononuclear cells, obtained in the third trimester of pregnancy. CDR3 DNA: TGCGCCAGCAGCCGTCGGCCCCTTAGATTAGCGGGAGAATCCACTAGCAATGAGCAGTTCTTC. Its translation is CASSRRPLRLAGESTSNEQFF.